Following are 15 T cell receptor beta chains from one sample sequenced in a study of blood T cell repertoires in COVID-19. The data were produced by immunoSEQ multiplex PCR, yet TCRdb's version contains in-frame clones alone and is incomplete. The sample holds about 150,000 clones; under 95% are singletons and the top ten take around 4.8%. Sequencing used peripheral blood. Receptors originate from a man aged 18 to 29 with COVID-19, enrolled during active disease.

This clone showed up just once. The gene calls are TRBV4-3 and TRBJ2-3, with D possibly matching TRBD2 (6 bases). Germline V gene data show CDR1 as LGHNA and CDR2 as YSLEER. The V gene lost 0 bases and the J gene lost 0 bases, with 13 bases spanning the gap. This CDR3 spans 17 amino acids. The CDR3 DNA reads as TGCGCCAGCAGCCAAGATTGGGATAGCGGTAGCACAGATACGCAGTATTTT. Protein product: CASSQDWDSGSTDTQYF.

This chain connects TRBV10-3 to TRBJ2-7; 7 nucleotides line up with TRBD2. The germline V gene encodes CDR1 ENHRY and CDR2 SYGVKD. The CDR3 consists of 14 residues. V lost 4 bases to trimming and J lost 5 bases; unmatched junction nucleotides: 8. CDR3 loop: CAISVGGRGNEQYF. CDR3 in DNA: TGTGCCATCAGTGTGGGCGGGAGAGGAAACGAGCAGTACTTC.

The rearrangement joins TRBV5-6 to TRBJ1-2; D gene uncertain. Trimming took 0 bases from V and 5 from J, leaving 17 bases between them. The length of the CDR3 is 16 residues. CDR1 is SGHDT, CDR2 YYEEEE, per germline. The CDR3 nucleotides are TGTGCCAGCAGCTTGGGACGGGGATACCAAAGATATGGCTACACCTTC. Protein product: CASSLGRGYQRYGYTF.

The chain employs TRBV11-3 and TRBJ2-2; 7 positions agree with TRBD2. The CDR3 length is 16 residues. The V gene end was trimmed by 4 bases and the J gene end by 4 bases; junction bases not matched to a gene: 9. Looked up from germline, CDR1 is SGHNT and CDR2 is YENEEA. CDR3 nucleotides: TGTGCCAGCAGCTATTCGAGGGAGGGCCCCACCGGGGAGCTGTTTTTT. This sequence encodes CASSYSREGPTGELFF.

There are a few counts of this clone. V and J are TRBV14 and TRBJ2-7, with 7 bases matching TRBD1. The CDR3 is made up of 15 amino acids. Germline values: CDR1 SGHDN, CDR2 FVKESK. V was clipped by 0 bases and J by 5 bases; unmatched bases: 7. The CDR3 DNA sequence: TGTGCCAGCAGCCAAGAGAGACAGGGTTCCCACGAGCAGTACTTC. Amino acid sequence: CASSQERQGSHEQYF.

The rearrangement uses TRBV5-6 and TRBJ2-3; D not resolved. CDR3 size: 17 residues. Germline CDR1 is SGHDT and CDR2 is YYEEEE. Trimming took 3 bases from V and 2 from J, leaving 19 bases between them. The CDR3 coding sequence is TGTGCCAGCAGCTCGAGGTCCTTAGGAGAGGACACAGATACGCAGTATTTT. As protein: CASSSRSLGEDTDTQYF.

The CDR3 region has the DNA TGTGCCAGCAGCAAAGTGGCAGGGGTGGCCAAAAACATTCAGTACTTC. Protein product: CASSKVAGVAKNIQYF. The chain couples TRBV21-1 to TRBJ2-4; the table's D call TRBD1 went unverified against the DNA. TRBV21-1 is a pseudogene. The CDR3 is 16 amino acids.

The chain employs TRBV30 and TRBJ1-2; TRBD1 matches at 12 bases. V lost 7 bases to trimming and J lost 7 bases; unmatched junction nucleotides: 4. The CDR3 is 12 residues long. From germline, CDR1 is GTSNPN and CDR2 SVGIG (reference sequence). The CDR3 DNA is TGTGCCTCCGGGACAGGGGGCTTTGGCTACACCTTC. Translated: CASGTGGFGYTF. The variable domain in full, completed from reference TRBV30 and TRBJ1-2, reads SQTIHQWPATLVQPVGSPLSLECTVEGTSNPNLYWYRQAAGRGLQLLFYSVGIGQISSEVPQNLSASRPQDRQFILSSKKLLLSDSGFYLCASGTGGFGYTFGSGTRLTVV.

J is TRBJ2-7 and V is TRBV3-1 (or the pseudogene TRBV3-2), with 10 bases matching TRBD2. V trimming: 4 bases; J trimming: 11 bases; junction bases outside the gene matches: 8. The germline V gene has CDR1 LGHDT and CDR2 YNNKEL (reference sequence). The CDR3 contains 13 residues. For the CDR3, the DNA is TGTGCCAGCAGCCCTAGCGGGAGCCCTGAGGAGTACTTC. This encodes CASSPSGSPEEYF.

Concerning this clone: The junction shows a germline mismatch at one end, possibly a read error. The chain joins TRBV7-7 to TRBJ2-1, with 12 bases matching TRBD2. This CDR3 spans 15 amino acids. CDR1 SSHAT and CDR2 FNYEAQ come from the germline V gene (reference sequence). The DNA of the CDR3 is TGTGCTAGCAGCTTAGGACTAGCGGGATCCAATGAGCAGTTCTTC. Translated, it gives CASSLGLAGSNEQFF.

In DNA form, the CDR3 reads TGTGCCAGCAGTCCCATGGCGGGAGGACGAGATACGCAGTATTTT. As protein: CASSPMAGGRDTQYF. The chain joins TRBV28 to TRBJ2-3; TRBD2 matches 8 bases. Germline V gene data show CDR1 as MDHEN and CDR2 as SYDVKM. There are 15 residues in the CDR3. V shed 5 bases and J 5 bases; nucleotides not matched to a gene: 9. Full variable domain (rest looked up from reference TRBV28 and TRBJ2-3): DVKVTQSSRYLVKRTGEKVFLECVQDMDHENMFWYRQDPGLGLRLIYFSYDVKMKEKGDIPEGYSVSREKKERFSLILESASTNQTSMYLCASSPMAGGRDTQYFGPGTRLTVL.

The chain uses TRBV6-5 and TRBJ2-3; 13 nucleotides line up with TRBD2. CDR1 and CDR2 (germline): MNHEY, SVGAGI. The V and J ends lost 4 bases and 9 bases, in that order; junction bases with no gene match: 7. This CDR3 is built from 15 residues. The CDR3 here is CASSSLLAGGPTQYF. The CDR3 nucleotides are TGTGCCAGCAGTTCTCTACTAGCGGGAGGGCCGACGCAGTATTTT.

The rearrangement links TRBV2 to TRBJ1-1; 8 bases align to TRBD1. Trimming took 2 bases from V and 7 from J; bases not matched to a gene: 15. The CDR3 sequence is 17 residues long. Germline CDR1 reads SNHLY; CDR2 reads FYNNEI. As DNA, the CDR3 is TGTGCCAGCAGTGAAACGGACAGGGTACTTAGCGGTGATGAAGCTTTCTTT. Residues: CASSETDRVLSGDEAFF.

V gene TRBV28 combines with J gene TRBJ1-5; maybe TRBD1 (6 bases). The length of the CDR3 is 13 residues. The V end was cut by 8 bases, the J end by 4 bases, with 12 bases between. Germline-derived CDR1 and CDR2 are MDHEN and SYDVKM. CDR3 in amino acids: CASLQGLNQPQHF. For the CDR3, the DNA is TGTGCCAGCCTACAGGGCCTGAATCAGCCCCAGCATTTT.

This rearrangement joins TRBV11-2 to TRBJ2-7, with D hard to call. Germline CDR1 is SGHAT and CDR2 is FQNNGV. The CDR3 runs to 15 residues. V was pared by 1 base and J by 0 bases, with 10 bases between. In nucleotides, the CDR3 is TGTGCCAGCAGCTTAGCCCACGGTAGCTCCTACGAGCAGTACTTC. Its translation is CASSLAHGSSYEQYF.